Listed below are T cell receptor beta chains from one sample, sequenced in a study of OX40 agonist ivuxolimab in advanced cancers. Repertoires were generated with immunoSEQ multiplex PCR, while TCRdb's copy carries only in-frame clones and drops some. The sample has about 72,000 clones, just over 85% seen once; the top ten hold approximately 0.86%. The material was CD4+ or CD8+ T cells sorted from blood, obtained in a trial of the OX40 agonist ivuxolimab. These receptors originate from an adult with an advanced solid tumor such as melanoma, head and neck, liver or kidney cancer. The CDR3 runs from the conserved cysteine through the conserved F or W. A D gene is named only where the DNA matches it firmly. Some rows have no size entry. The others give once, few or many, or a class for an expanded clone.

TRBV5-6	.	TRBJ2-5	15	.	TGTGCCAGCAGCTTGGTCTCACTAGGCAAAGAGACCCAGTACTTC	CASSLVSLGKETQYF
TRBV5-1	TRBD1	TRBJ2-7	14	.	TGCGCCAGCAAACCCCAGACAGGGCACTACGAGCAGTACTTC	CASKPQTGHYEQYF
TRBV7-9	.	TRBJ2-7	13	.	TGTGCCAGCAGCGTGGGACTGAACTACGAGCAGTACTTC	CASSVGLNYEQYF
TRBV28	.	TRBJ1-5	17	.	TGTGCCAGTAACACGGGGGGGCTCCTCTGGAGCAATCAGCCCCAGCATTTT	CASNTGGLLWSNQPQHF
TRBV7-9	TRBD2	TRBJ2-1	15	once	TGTGCCAGCAGCACCGTTAGCGGGAGCGTTACTGAGCAGTTCTTC	CASSTVSGSVTEQFF
TRBV28	.	TRBJ1-5	14	.	TGTGCCAGCAGTTTAGAGGCGGCGGGCCAGCCCCGGCATTTT	CASSLEAAGQPRHF
TRBV4-3	TRBD1	TRBJ1-1	14	.	TGCGCCAGCAGCCGGGGACAGGGAGGAACTGAAGCTTTCTTT	CASSRGQGGTEAFF
TRBV7-2	.	TRBJ1-4	17	.	TGTGCCAGCAGCCTAGGGACCGCGGCCGGGACTAATGAAAAACTGTTTTTT	CASSLGTAAGTNEKLFF
TRBV10-3	TRBD1	TRBJ2-3	15	.	TGTGCCATCAGTGAAGAACAGGGGGCCGTAGATACGCAGTATTTT	CAISEEQGAVDTQYF
TRBV7-9	.	TRBJ2-2	15	once	TGTGCCAGCAGCTTCGTGTCAGGGGGGTACGGGGAGCTGTTTTTT	CASSFVSGGYGELFF
TRBV28	TRBD1	TRBJ2-1	12	.	TGTGCCAGCAGGACAGGGGTAAATGAGCAGTTCTTC	CASRTGVNEQFF
TRBV28	.	TRBJ2-7	15	.	TGTGCCAGCAGACAGAAGACCTGGGTCGCCTACGAGCAGTACTTC	CASRQKTWVAYEQYF
TRBV6-1	.	TRBJ1-6	14	.	TGTGCCAGCAGTCTACAGGGATCCAATTCACCCCTCCACTTT	CASSLQGSNSPLHF
TRBV6-1	.	TRBJ2-4	16	.	TGTGCCAGCAGTGCAGCCGACCGGACGCCCAAAAACATTCAGTACTTC	CASSAADRTPKNIQYF
TRBV2	.	TRBJ1-5	13	.	TGTGCCAGCACTGGGGGGGGGCATCAGCCCCAGCATTTT	CASTGGGHQPQHF
TRBV7-2	TRBD1	TRBJ2-6	15	.	TGTGCCAGCAGCTGGGACAGAGCTGGGGCCAACGTCCTGACTTTC	CASSWDRAGANVLTF
TRBV28	TRBD1	TRBJ2-7	15	.	TGTGCCAGCAGCTTGGGACAGGGAACCTTCTACGAGCAGTACTTC	CASSLGQGTFYEQYF
TRBV7-3	.	TRBJ2-2	15	.	TGTGCCAGCAGCTCTTCGACAAGGGGCACCGGGGAGCTGTTTTTT	CASSSSTRGTGELFF